A single sample is the source of the 26 T cell receptor beta chains below, sequenced in a study of T cells in Graves' hyperthyroidism and ophthalmopathy. Using RNA transcripts as the source, TCR beta CDR3 regions were amplified. A first-round RT-PCR of the TCR CDR3 used the HTBI primer set. From the multiplex PCR reads, TCRdb called clonotypes with MiXCR, one entry per CDR3 protein. The table includes 300,000 to 450,000 distinct CDR3 sequences, around 13% detected once. The sequencing sample was made of blood. These receptor sequences come from a woman in her sixties with Graves' hyperthyroidism.

This clonotype has only a few counts. V gene TRBV19 combines with J gene TRBJ1-6, with 7 bases aligning to TRBD1. The CDR3 has 16 amino acids. The germline CDR1 and CDR2 sequences are LNHDA and SQIVND (reference sequence). J was trimmed by 3 bases and V by 3 bases; bases with no gene match: 5. CDR3 sequence (DNA): TGTGCCAGTAGTATCGACAGGGCAAACTATAATTCACCCCTCCACTTT. This gives the protein CASSIDRANYNSPLHF.

This clonotype was recorded at least ten times. The V call is TRBV11-2, the J call TRBJ1-1; D not certain. The CDR3 spans 15 residues. V lost 1 base, J lost 3 bases, and 12 bases lay in between. Germline loops: CDR1 SGHAT, CDR2 FQNNGV. CDR3 protein: CASSLAIDRDTEAFF. In DNA, the CDR3 is TGTGCCAGCAGCTTAGCAATTGATAGAGACACTGAAGCTTTCTTT.

This clonotype was counted many times. This chain connects TRBV18 to TRBJ2-3; 14 bases match TRBD2. CDR1 is KGHSH and CDR2 is LQKENI in the germline V gene. The CDR3 has 15 amino acids. V gave up 3 bases and J gave up 8 bases; unmatched junction bases: 4. The CDR3 spells CASSPGLAGEGTQYF. Here the CDR3 DNA reads TGTGCCAGCTCACCGGGACTAGCGGGAGAGGGTACGCAGTATTTT.

This clonotype was counted ten times or more. Here the CDR3 reads CASSSGTYPYNEQFF. CDR3 in DNA: TGTGCCAGCAGCTCAGGGACATACCCCTACAATGAGCAGTTCTTC. V and J are TRBV7-2 and TRBJ2-1; D is perhaps TRBD1 (6 bases). CDR3 length equals 15 residues. Germline CDR1 and CDR2: SGHTA and FQGNSA. V was trimmed by 4 bases and J by 2 bases, leaving 12 bases between them.

The V and J genes are TRBV10-1 and TRBJ2-7, with 9 bases aligning to TRBD2. This CDR3 contains 15 residues. J was trimmed by 6 bases and V by 1 base; bases with no gene match: 7. Germline V gives CDR1 WNHNN, CDR2 SYGVQD (reference sequence). The DNA of the CDR3 is TGCGCCAGCAGTGAGTTCCTAGCGGGGAGGGGCGAGCAGTACTTC. Protein sequence: CASSEFLAGRGEQYF.

This clonotype was recorded at least ten times. This chain connects TRBV29-1 to TRBJ1-1; 9 bases match TRBD1. J was trimmed by 0 bases and V by 6 bases; bases with no gene match: 11. Germline CDR1 SQVTM, CDR2 ANQGSEA. The CDR3 covers 16 residues. CDR3 sequence reads: CSVNLGTGRMNTEAFF. Here the CDR3 DNA reads TGCAGCGTGAACCTCGGGACAGGGCGTATGAACACTGAAGCTTTCTTT. The full variable domain, rest sourced from reference TRBV29-1 and TRBJ1-1, is SAVISQKPSRDICQRGTSLTIQCQVDSQVTMMFWYRQQPGQSLTLIATANQGSEATYESGFVIDKFPISRPNLTFSTLTVSNMSPEDSSIYLCSVNLGTGRMNTEAFFGQGTRLTVV.

This clonotype was counted ten times or more. The V gene is TRBV28, the J gene TRBJ2-5; TRBD2 matches 10 bases. CDR3 size: 15 residues. Trimming cost V 4 bases and J 5 bases; bases outside gene matches: 7. Germline loops: CDR1 MDHEN, CDR2 SYDVKM. The CDR3 DNA follows: TGTGCCAGCAGTTCGCAGCGGGAGGGCCGGGAGACCCAGTACTTC. Translation: CASSSQREGRETQYF.

This clonotype was observed many times. The chain has TRBV3-1 and TRBJ2-7; 7 bases align to TRBD2. Germline V gene sequence: CDR1 LGHDT, CDR2 YNNKEL (reference sequence). The V segment lost 0 bases and the J segment 7 bases; nucleotides outside the gene matches: 3. This CDR3 is built from 13 residues. CDR3 DNA sequence: TGTGCCAGCAGCCAAGAAAGTAGCGGGGAGCAGTACTTC. Translated, it gives CASSQESSGEQYF.

This clonotype showed up many times. This chain joins TRBV2 and TRBJ1-5; TRBD1 is a possible D gene (5 bases). There are 15 residues in the CDR3. V lost 4 bases and J 2 bases, leaving 12 bases between the germline ends. The germline V gene has CDR1 SNHLY and CDR2 FYNNEI. CDR3 sequence reads: CASSGQGLGNQPQHF. DNA of the CDR3: TGTGCCAGCAGTGGCCAGGGTTTGGGCAATCAGCCCCAGCATTTT.

There are many counts of this clonotype. The chain combines TRBV30 with TRBJ2-2; TRBD1 aligns across 10 bases. The CDR3 spans 16 residues. Germline loops: CDR1 GTSNPN, CDR2 SVGIG (reference sequence). V lost 5 bases to trimming and J lost 0 bases; unmatched junction nucleotides: 6. The CDR3 region has the DNA TGTGCCTGGCAGGGACAGGGGTATACGAACACCGGGGAGCTGTTTTTT. Translation: CAWQGQGYTNTGELFF.

A few counts support this clonotype. V gene TRBV9 combines with J gene TRBJ2-2; D gene uncertain. The CDR3 sequence is 16 residues long. Looked up from germline, CDR1 is SGDLS and CDR2 is YYNGEE. The V end was cut by 0 bases, the J end by 4 bases, with 13 bases between. CDR3 protein: CASSVDHSILTGELFF. The DNA of the CDR3 is TGTGCCAGCAGCGTAGATCACAGCATCCTCACCGGGGAGCTGTTTTTT.

At least ten counts were recorded for this clonotype. The CDR3 is CSARGDLTGTTEAFF. CDR3 nucleotide sequence: TGCAGTGCTAGAGGAGACCTGACAGGGACGACTGAAGCTTTCTTT. The gene calls are TRBV20-1 and TRBJ1-1; the match to TRBD1 covers 7 bases. CDR1 and CDR2 from the germline V gene are DFQATT and SNEGSKA (reference sequence). The CDR3 sequence is 15 residues long. Trimming at V came to 1 base and at J to 5 bases, leaving 10 bases not matched to a gene.

This clonotype was seen more than once but under ten times. The rearrangement uses TRBV10-3 and TRBJ1-2, with a tentative D call TRBD1 (6 bases). Germline V gene data show CDR1 as ENHRY and CDR2 as SYGVKD. The V end lost 2 bases, the J end lost 6 bases, and 19 bases lay between the germline ends. This CDR3 is 16 amino acids long. DNA for the CDR3: TGTGCCATCAGTGAGCGCAGGGGTTTAGATCGGAATGGCTACACCTTC. Amino acid sequence: CAISERRGLDRNGYTF.

This clonotype was seen repeatedly, ten times or more. The chain links TRBV28 to TRBJ2-1; 14 positions agree with TRBD2. CDR3 length: 17 residues. V shed 2 bases, J shed 9 bases, and the junction held 9 bases outside the gene matches. Germline values: CDR1 MDHEN, CDR2 SYDVKM. The CDR3 loop is CASSLPAGTSGRTEQFF. In DNA form, the CDR3 reads TGTGCCAGCAGTTTACCCGCCGGGACTAGCGGGAGAACTGAGCAGTTCTTC.

This clonotype came up many times. Germline is not matched at one junction end, which may reflect a read error. The rearrangement joins TRBV5-1 to TRBJ2-5; D gene uncertain. The germline V gene encodes CDR1 SGHRS and CDR2 YFSETQ. The CDR3 totals 12 residues. The CDR3 protein is CASSLVRETQYF. Written as DNA, the CDR3 is TGTGCCAGCAGTTTAGTAAGGGAGACCCAGTACTTC.

This clonotype turned up a few times. This may come from a read error, since a much larger clone is one base off. The genes are TRBV18 and TRBJ1-2; TRBD1 is a possible D gene (5 bases). The CDR3 runs to 15 residues. V was cut by 5 bases and J by 6 bases, with 19 bases left in between. CDR1 and CDR2 from the germline V gene are KGHSH and LQKENI. The CDR3 DNA sequence: TGTGCCAGCTCATACGACAGAGTAGTCCCCCATGGCTACACCTTC. Its protein is CASSYDRVVPHGYTF.

This clonotype was counted at least ten times. At one end, the junction sequence differs from germline, possibly due to a read error. The rearrangement uses TRBV7-8 and TRBJ2-1; TRBD1 matches 7 bases. This CDR3 has 15 amino acids. CDR1 is SGHVS, CDR2 FQNEAQ, per germline. The CDR3 here is CANSPGQAYYNEQFF. CDR3 sequence (DNA): TGTGCCAACAGCCCCGGACAGGCCTACTACAATGAGCAGTTCTTC.

This clonotype appeared a few times. The rearrangement joins TRBV7-3 to TRBJ2-2; either TRBD1 or TRBD2 may fit D (5 bases each). Germline V gene lookup returns CDR1 SGHTA and CDR2 FQGTGA. Between the trimmed V and J ends, which lost 4 bases and 7 bases, there was a span of 19 bases. The length of the CDR3 is 16 residues. The CDR3 DNA sequence: TGTGCCAGCAGCTCGACGGGGAGCGTGAGGGGCGGGGAGCTGTTTTTT. It translates to CASSSTGSVRGGELFF.

This clonotype was picked up many times. This sequence joins TRBV12-3 or TRBV12-4 and TRBJ2-7; TRBD1 matches at 10 bases. The CDR3 loop spans 15 amino acids. J was trimmed by 2 bases and V by 6 bases; bases with no gene match: 7. The CDR3 DNA reads as TGTGCCAGCAGGACGACAGGGGGCTCCCCCTACGAGCAGTACTTC. This encodes CASRTTGGSPYEQYF.

To note about this clonotype: Compared with germline, one end of the junction differs, possibly owing to a read error. The chain carries TRBV18 and TRBJ1-2; D not certain. The CDR3 has 14 amino acids. Germline V gene data show CDR1 as KGHSH and CDR2 as LQKENI. This CDR3 reads CASSPSGFDYGHTF. The CDR3 DNA is TGTGCCAGCTCACCCTCGGGATTTGACTATGGCCACACCTTC.

The table lists this clonotype with many counts. The chain has TRBV18 and TRBJ2-5; no definite D call. Germline CDR1 is KGHSH and CDR2 is LQKENI. The CDR3 is made up of 12 amino acids. V was cut by 8 bases and J by 5 bases, with 12 bases left in between. The chain's CDR3 is CASDPHGETQYF. The CDR3 DNA reads TGTGCCAGCGACCCCCACGGGGAGACCCAGTACTTC.

Turning to this clonotype: This may come from a read error, since a much larger clone is one base off. The V gene is TRBV6-2 or TRBV6-3, the J gene TRBJ2-1; D unclear. The CDR3 contains 14 residues. The V gene's germline CDR1 is MNHEY and CDR2 SVGEGT. V gave up 0 bases and J gave up 6 bases, with 9 bases separating them. Here the CDR3 reads CASSYSGVSNEQFF. The CDR3 coding sequence is TGTGCCAGCAGTTACTCTGGAGTTTCCAATGAGCAGTTCTTC.

This clonotype was counted at least ten times. The J gene is TRBJ2-7, the V gene TRBV30, with TRBD1 matching over 8 bases. This CDR3 comprises 13 residues. Looked up from germline, CDR1 is GTSNPN and CDR2 is SVGIG (reference sequence). V lost 5 bases and J lost 7; bases outside the gene matches: 10. This CDR3 is CAWGTGGVGEQYF. CDR3 nucleotides: TGTGCCTGGGGGACAGGAGGTGTGGGGGAGCAGTACTTC.

This clonotype has a count of ten or more. J is TRBJ2-1 and V is TRBV9, with D uncertain. With 4 bases removed from V and 8 bases from J, the gap between germline ends came to 10 bases. The CDR3 loop spans 12 amino acids. CDR1 and CDR2 from the germline V gene are SGDLS and YYNGEE. In nucleotides, the CDR3 is TGTGCCAGCAGCCGGTATGGGGATGAGCAGTTCTTC. It specifies CASSRYGDEQFF.

This clonotype has at least ten counts. The V call is TRBV12-3 or TRBV12-4, the J call TRBJ2-7; 13 bases are shared with TRBD2. V lost 5 bases and J lost 5; bases outside the gene matches: 9. This CDR3 spans 16 amino acids. The CDR3 sequence: CASSPTQTSGRNEQYF. The CDR3 DNA reads TGTGCCAGCAGTCCCACCCAGACTAGCGGGAGGAACGAGCAGTACTTC.

This rearrangement joins TRBV24-1 to TRBJ2-1, with a possible D match to TRBD1 (5 bases). The CDR3 runs to 13 residues. Germline CDR1 reads KGHDR; CDR2 reads SFDVKD. Trimming left V 4 bases short and J 8 bases short, with 11 bases between. The CDR3 here is CATSDRRVDEQFF. DNA for the CDR3: TGTGCCACCAGTGACCGCAGGGTTGATGAGCAGTTCTTC.